This TCR beta chain originates from a study of OX40 agonist ivuxolimab in advanced cancers. Across the whole study: Those enrolled were 82.7% male, with a mean age of approximately 60 years and ages from about 20 to 79.

Remarks on this clone: Its antigen is unidentified.

General study points: Clonal expansion from baseline to week 6 occurred in both CD4+ and CD8+ T cells. Partial responders treated at 0.1-3.0 mg/kg exhibited clonal expansion among the lowest measured.

The table came from immunoSEQ multiplex PCR; TCRdb's copy has only in-frame clones and leaves some out. The repertoire holds about 110,000 clones, with over 75% as singletons. V lost 1 base, J lost 12 bases, and 16 bases lay in between. The germline gives CDR1 SGHTA, CDR2 FQGNSA. The CDR3 covers 14 residues. Prior autoimmune disease or systemic immunosuppression barred patients. This clonotype originated in an adult with an advanced solid tumor such as melanoma, head and neck, liver or kidney cancer. The sample consisted of CD4+ or CD8+ T cells sorted from blood, taken in a trial of the OX40 agonist ivuxolimab. This chain connects TRBV7-2 to TRBJ2-4; D remains ambiguous. CDR3 sequence (DNA): TGTGCCAGCAGCTTAGATTCCTCTAAGGTATATCAGTACTTC. Translation gives CASSLDSSKVYQYF. The entire variable domain, with the rest obtained from reference TRBV7-2 and TRBJ2-4, is as follows: GAGVSQSPSNKVTEKGKDVELRCDPISGHTALYWYRQSLGQGLEFLIYFQGNSAPDKSGLPSDRFSAERTGGSVSTLTIQRTQQEDSAVYLCASSLDSSKVYQYFGAGTRLSVL.